The T cell receptor beta chain described here comes from a study of CD8 T cells in Susac syndrome. RNA was extracted with the RNeasy kit, and a quantity of 0.5 to 1 ug was reverse transcribed using random hexamers. TCRdb reprocessed the immunoSEQ multiplex PCR reads via MiXCR and lists one record per CDR3 protein. This table holds 100,000 or so distinct CDR3 sequences, around nine tenths found once. Sequencing of TCR beta, carried out with a high-throughput approach, was applied to CD8+ and CD4+ T cells from the blood. Trimming left V 3 bases short and J 7 bases short, with 7 bases between. The germline V gene encodes CDR1 MGHRA and CDR2 YSYEKL. CDR3 size: 11 residues.

The source of this sequence is a human donor in good health. V gene TRBV4-1 combines with J gene TRBJ2-7, with unresolved D. Sequenced sample: CD4+ T cells from PBMCs. CDR3 loop: CASSQDGEQYF. CDR3 nucleotides: TGCGCCAGCAGCCAGGACGGGGAGCAGTACTTC.